The entry that follows covers one T cell receptor beta chain sequence. Its specificity is unknown. The record originates from a study of T cell responses to AZD1222 COVID-19 vaccine. Using immunoSEQ multiplex PCR, the repertoire was profiled, and TCRdb retains in-frame clones only, with some absent. Of tens of thousands of clones in the sample, approximately 88% were seen once. Study-level results: Only 5 or 6 individuals given AZD1222 were seropositive at baseline.

The CDR3 runs to 15 residues. Looked up from germline, CDR1 is MNHEY and CDR2 is SVGAGI. Trimming removed 5 bases from V and 5 bases from J, with 16 bases in between. The chain uses TRBV6-5 and TRBJ1-5, with D possibly being TRBD1 (6 bases). Here the sequenced sample was peripheral blood, taken 28 days after the second AZD1222 dose. This receptor was identified in an adult who received the AZD1222 COVID-19 vaccine. CDR3 loop: CASSRGRGGDQPQHF. CDR3 sequence (DNA): TGTGCCAGCAGTCGGGGTCGGGGGGGCGATCAGCCCCAGCATTTT.